This T cell receptor beta chain stems from a study of response to subunit inactivated influenza vaccine. The V gene's germline CDR1 is MNHNS and CDR2 SASEGT. The CDR3 runs 15 residues. V lost 6 bases, J lost 4 bases, and 12 bases stayed unmatched. TCRdb re-called the RT-PCR reads through MiXCR, storing one row per CDR3 protein. The profile shows hundreds of thousands of distinct CDR3 sequences, approximately 15% of them singletons. Points on this clonotype: Its antigen is currently unknown.

General study findings and limits: Authors proposed each seasonal influenza vaccination draws in few new T cells.

The chain recombines TRBV6-1 with TRBJ2-7; 7 positions agree with TRBD2. The receptor comes from a man aged 50 to 60 who received an inactivated influenza vaccine. The input for sequencing was PBMCs from blood, taken less than 15 days before vaccination. The CDR3 region is CASSGERDEIYEQYF. CDR3 nucleotides: TGTGCCAGCAGCGGAGAGCGGGACGAGATTTACGAGCAGTACTTC.